This paragraph covers one TCR beta chain sequence. Its target is unknown. Pooling of second doses given at about 4 or about 12 weeks was done. The data originate from a study of T cell responses to AZD1222 COVID-19 vaccine. Regarding the study as a whole: White British ancestry dominated among donors, who included more females, and clonal diversity was possibly underestimated. In the spike-specific TCR repertoire, nearly half reportedly target unmutated variant regions. Following two doses of AZD1222, Spike-specific TCR breadth and depth rose.

Generated by immunoSEQ multiplex PCR, the TCRdb table keeps only in-frame clones and is missing some. This repertoire shows approximately 120,000 clones, roughly nine tenths found once; its top ten account for 9.5%. Germline assignment: CDR1 SGHTA and CDR2 FQGNSA. V lost 5 bases, J lost 4 bases, and 20 bases lay in between. The CDR3 length is 17 residues. V usage is TRBV7-2 and J usage is TRBJ2-2; perhaps TRBD1 as D (6 bases). The TCR sequence derives from an adult who received the AZD1222 COVID-19 vaccine. The material sequenced was peripheral blood, taken 28 days after the second AZD1222 dose. CDR3 protein: CASSPLTGWMSTGELFF. CDR3 sequence (DNA): TGTGCCAGCAGCCCACTAACAGGGTGGATGAGCACCGGGGAGCTGTTTTTT.